Listed below are T cell receptor beta chains from one sample, sequenced in a study of STAT3 mutations in large granular lymphocyte leukemia. Sequencing was performed with immunoSEQ multiplex PCR; in TCRdb, only in-frame clones are kept and a portion is missing. The sample has some 37,000 clones; nearly 90% are singletons. Sequences were obtained from PBMCs. All receptors come from a human donor with T large granular lymphocyte leukemia. Some clones in this sample may be carry-over from other donors' samples. CDR3s include the opening cysteine and the closing phenylalanine or tryptophan. The order of the fields is J gene, CDR3 length, D gene, V gene, clone size, CDR3 DNA, CDR3 protein. The D gene is left open where the match is weak. Expanded clones are given a class, and other clones once, few, many or no size at all.

>TRBJ1-6|12|NA|TRBV10-3|few
TGTGCCATCAGTCCCGGAGATTCACCCCTCCACTTT
CAISPGDSPLHF
>TRBJ2-5|15|NA|TRBV5-4|once
TGTGCCAGCAGCCCCGGGTCTTTGGGGTTGGAGACCCAGTACTTC
CASSPGSLGLETQYF
>TRBJ2-7|12|TRBD1|TRBV29-1|once
TGCAGCGCTAAGACAGGGCCCTACGAGCAGTACTTC
CSAKTGPYEQYF
>TRBJ2-7|13|NA|TRBV7-8|NA
TGTGCCAGCAGCAACCCGACAGCACCCGAGCAGTACTTC
CASSNPTAPEQYF
>TRBJ1-1|13|NA|TRBV19|NA
TGTGCCAGTAGTATAGCCAGGGGCACTGAAGCTTTCTTT
CASSIARGTEAFF
>TRBJ2-7|15|TRBD1|TRBV5-4|NA
TGTGCCAGCAGTCCCGGGACAGGGGCCGTGGACGAGCAGTACTTC
CASSPGTGAVDEQYF
>TRBJ1-5|16|TRBD1|TRBV7-8|few
TGTGCCAGCAGCTCCTCGACAGGGAAGAGCAATCAGCCCCAGCATTTT
CASSSSTGKSNQPQHF
>TRBJ2-5|15|NA|TRBV5-4|NA
TGTGCCAGCAGCAATTATTTACAGGGCCAGGGGACCCAGTACTTC
CASSNYLQGQGTQYF
>TRBJ1-1|14|NA|TRBV29-1|NA
TGCAGCGTTGATGATGTGACTTACCACACTGAAGCTTTCTTT
CSVDDVTYHTEAFF
>TRBJ1-2|15|NA|TRBV14|NA
TGTGCCAGCAGCCAAGGACAAAATTTTGGATATGGCTACACCTTC
CASSQGQNFGYGYTF
>TRBJ1-1|13|NA|TRBV18|NA
TGTGCCAGCTCACCCAAAGGGACCAGTGAAGCTTTCTTT
CASSPKGTSEAFF
>TRBJ1-2|15|NA|TRBV10-3|NA
TGTGCCATCAGTGTAAGAGAGGGCACCAACTATGGCTACACCTTC
CAISVREGTNYGYTF
>TRBJ1-1|14|NA|TRBV4-1|NA
TGCGCCAGCAGCTTGTTCGGCCTGGACACTGAAGCTTTCTTT
CASSLFGLDTEAFF
>TRBJ2-5|16|NA|TRBV15|NA
TGTGCCACCAGCAGAGTGTCTGGGCTTGGCCAAGAGACCCAGTACTTC
CATSRVSGLGQETQYF
>TRBJ2-1|15|TRBD2|TRBV19|NA
TGTGCCAGTAGCCGACTAGCGGGGTTGAACAATGAGCAGTTCTTC
CASSRLAGLNNEQFF
>TRBJ2-1|14|NA|TRBV19|NA
TGTGCCAGTAGTGTCCGGGGGGCTTACAATGAGCAGTTCTTC
CASSVRGAYNEQFF
>TRBJ2-1|15|NA|TRBV5-4|NA
TGTGCCAGCAGCTTGGTATCTGGGGGCGTTCAGGAGCAGTTCTTC
CASSLVSGGVQEQFF
>TRBJ2-1|19|NA|TRBV19|NA
TGTGCCAGTGGTTTACCTCATCCTATAGGGATTAACCTATACAATGAGCAGTTCTTC
CASGLPHPIGINLYNEQFF
>TRBJ1-1|14|TRBD1|TRBV5-1|NA
TGCGCCAGCAGATCGGGACAGCTGAACACTGAAGCTTTCTTT
CASRSGQLNTEAFF
>TRBJ2-1|15|TRBD2|TRBV7-2|NA
TGTGCCAGCACCCCGGGACTAGCGGGGGGCCCGTTGAGGTTCTTC
CASTPGLAGGPLRFF
>TRBJ1-1|13|TRBD1|TRBV5-1|NA
TGCGCCAGCAGGCGACAGGGGGGAACTGAAGCTTTCTTT
CASRRQGGTEAFF
>TRBJ1-5|16|NA|TRBV4-1|NA
TGCGCCAGCAGCCAAGATGCCCTCAGGAGCAATCAGCCCCAGCATTTT
CASSQDALRSNQPQHF
>TRBJ2-5|15|NA|TRBV28|NA
TGTGCCAGCAGTCGCCTTGGGGGTATCCAAGAGACCCAGTACTTC
CASSRLGGIQETQYF
>TRBJ1-1|13|NA|TRBV11-2|NA
TGTGCCAGCAGCTTAGATCGGGGGGCTGAAGCTTTCTTT
CASSLDRGAEAFF
>TRBJ2-7|13|NA|TRBV14|NA
TGTGCCAGCAGATCGACACCGGCGGGTGAGCAGTACTTC
CASRSTPAGEQYF
>TRBJ1-1|13|NA|TRBV6-4|NA
TGTGCCAGCAGTGATCAGGGCACCACTGAAGCTTTCTTT
CASSDQGTTEAFF
>TRBJ1-2|13|NA|TRBV5-1|NA
TGCGCCAGCAGCCCCGACAGTAACTATGGCTACACCTTC
CASSPDSNYGYTF
>TRBJ2-5|12|TRBD2|TRBV15|NA
TGTGCCGCCGGGGGGGCCCAAGAGACCCAGTACTTC
CAAGGAQETQYF
>TRBJ1-2|14|NA|TRBV7-9|NA
TGTGCCAGCACATCAGGGCTAGCTAACTATGGCTACACCTTC
CASTSGLANYGYTF
>TRBJ2-3|13|NA|TRBV10-2|NA
TGCGCCAGTGTACCAGGGGGCACAGATACGCAGTATTTT
CASVPGGTDTQYF
>TRBJ1-5|16|TRBD1|TRBV7-2|NA
TGTGCCAGCAGCTTAGCGGGGACAGGCGGCAATCAGCCCCAGCATTTT
CASSLAGTGGNQPQHF
>TRBJ1-5|13|NA|TRBV5-6|once
TGTGCCAGCAGCAGAGGGGACAATCAGCCCCAGCATTTT
CASSRGDNQPQHF
>TRBJ2-7|13|NA|TRBV28|NA
TGTGCCAGCAGCGTTGGACGGACCTACGAGCAGTACTTC
CASSVGRTYEQYF
>TRBJ1-5|15|TRBD1|TRBV6-5|NA
TGTGCCAGCAGACGGACAGGGATCGGCAATCAGCCCCAGCATTTT
CASRRTGIGNQPQHF
>TRBJ1-1|14|TRBD1|TRBV4-2|NA
TGTGCCAGCAGCCACACAGGGGTGGGGACTGAAGCTTTCTTT
CASSHTGVGTEAFF
>TRBJ2-3|13|NA|TRBV2|NA
TGTGCCAGCGTGCGTCGCAGCACAGATACGCAGTATTTT
CASVRRSTDTQYF
>TRBJ1-2|16|TRBD1|TRBV7-2|NA
TGTGCCAGCAGCCATTCGCCCCCGGGCGGGACAGGAGGCTACACCTTC
CASSHSPPGGTGGYTF
>TRBJ1-2|13|NA|TRBV27|NA
TGTGCCAGCAGGATGACGGGTGACTATGGCTACACCTTC
CASRMTGDYGYTF
>TRBJ2-7|15|NA|TRBV6-5|NA
TGTGCCAGCAGTTACCAGGGTGGGATCTCCTACGAGCAGTACTTC
CASSYQGGISYEQYF
>TRBJ2-7|14|TRBD1|TRBV7-6|NA
TGTGCCAGCAGCTTAGGGGGACAGGGGAAGGAGCAGTACTTC
CASSLGGQGKEQYF
>TRBJ1-6|14|NA|TRBV7-9|once
TGTGCCAGCAGCGAACCGGGATCCAATTCACCCCTCCACTTT
CASSEPGSNSPLHF
>TRBJ2-7|14|TRBD2|TRBV7-8|NA
TGTGCCAGCAGCCCACGGACTAGCTACGACGAGCAGTACTTC
CASSPRTSYDEQYF
>TRBJ1-2|15|NA|TRBV5-6|NA
TGTGCCAGCAGCCGGGGACGCGCATCCCTCTATGGCTACACCTTC
CASSRGRASLYGYTF
>TRBJ1-6|14|NA|TRBV28|NA
TGTGCCAGCAGTTTTGAGGTAGGGGTCAGGCCCCTCCACTTT
CASSFEVGVRPLHF
>TRBJ2-2|14|TRBD1|TRBV2|NA
TGTGCCAGCAGTGATCTGACAGGGCCCGGGGAGCTGTTTTTT
CASSDLTGPGELFF
>TRBJ1-5|12|NA|TRBV7-7|NA
TGTGCCAGTTGGACTGGCCATCAGCCCCAGCATTTT
CASWTGHQPQHF
>TRBJ1-2|16|NA|TRBV4-3|NA
TGCGCCAGCAGCCAAGTCACAGGGTTAGCTAACTATGGCTACACCTTC
CASSQVTGLANYGYTF
>TRBJ2-7|12|TRBD1|TRBV7-9|NA
TGTGCCAGCAGTCGGACAGGGTACGAGCAGTACTTC
CASSRTGYEQYF
>TRBJ2-5|14|NA|TRBV29-1|NA
TGCAGCGTTGAGGCTAGTTCCCCCGAGGAGACCCAGTACTTC
CSVEASSPEETQYF
>TRBJ1-1|14|NA|TRBV7-2|NA
TGTGCCAGCAGCTTAAATAAGGGTGTCACTGAAGCTTTCTTT
CASSLNKGVTEAFF
>TRBJ1-5|15|NA|TRBV18|NA
TGTGCCAGCTCTACGGAGGGGGAGAGCAATCAGCCCCAGCATTTT
CASSTEGESNQPQHF
>TRBJ2-5|14|TRBD1|TRBV7-9|NA
TGTGCCAGCAGCCGATGGGACAGCCAAGAGACCCAGTACTTC
CASSRWDSQETQYF
>TRBJ2-5|11|NA|TRBV7-6|few
TGTGCCAGCAGCGGGGCGGAGACCCAGTACTTC
CASSGAETQYF
>TRBJ1-1|13|NA|TRBV30|NA
TGTGCCTGGAGTGTCGACAGGAACACTGAAGCTTTCTTT
CAWSVDRNTEAFF
>TRBJ2-5|16|NA|TRBV7-2|NA
TGTGCCAGCAGCTTAATCCCGGTCGGGGGCGGGGAGACCCAGTACTTC
CASSLIPVGGGETQYF
>TRBJ1-6|12|NA|TRBV6-1|NA
TGTGCCAGCGTCGGGCAGGGGTCACCCCTCCACTTT
CASVGQGSPLHF